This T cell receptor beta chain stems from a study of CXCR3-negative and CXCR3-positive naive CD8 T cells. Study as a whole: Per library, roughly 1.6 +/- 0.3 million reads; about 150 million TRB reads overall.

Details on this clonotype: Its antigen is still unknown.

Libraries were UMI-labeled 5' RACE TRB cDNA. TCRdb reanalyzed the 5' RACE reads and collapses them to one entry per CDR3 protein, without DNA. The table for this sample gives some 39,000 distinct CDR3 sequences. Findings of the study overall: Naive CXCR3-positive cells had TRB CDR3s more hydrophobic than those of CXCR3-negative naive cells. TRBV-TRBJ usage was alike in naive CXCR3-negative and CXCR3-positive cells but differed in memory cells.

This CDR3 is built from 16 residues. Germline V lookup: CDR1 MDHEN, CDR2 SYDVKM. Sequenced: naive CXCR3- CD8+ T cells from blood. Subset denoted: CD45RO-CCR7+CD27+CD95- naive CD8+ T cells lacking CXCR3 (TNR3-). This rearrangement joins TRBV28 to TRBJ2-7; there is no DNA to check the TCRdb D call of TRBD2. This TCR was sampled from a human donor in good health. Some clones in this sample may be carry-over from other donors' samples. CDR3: CASSLVTAVIDHEQYF.